The rows below give T cell receptor beta chains drawn from one sample of a study of T cell changes during pregnancy in multiple sclerosis. Using immunoSEQ multiplex PCR, the repertoire was profiled, and TCRdb retains in-frame clones only, with some absent. The sample includes over 55,000 clones, about 88% seen only once; the top ten take roughly 2.6%. Sequencing was performed on peripheral blood, taken in the first trimester of pregnancy. The source of these receptors is a female donor with multiple sclerosis, enrolled in a pregnancy study. Both conserved end residues are part of each CDR3. Each record gives: J gene, D gene, V gene, clone size, CDR3 DNA, CDR3 protein. The D gene is left open where the match is weak. Only part of the rows carry a size: once, few, many, or a class if the clone is expanded.

j_call: TRBJ1-1; d_call: TRBD1; v_call: TRBV5-1; clone_size: .; cdr3_nt: TGCGCCAGCAGCCAGGGACAGTCGATTTTGGACACTGAAGCTTTCTTT; cdr3_aa: CASSQGQSILDTEAFF
j_call: TRBJ2-5; d_call: .; v_call: TRBV7-7; clone_size: .; cdr3_nt: TGTGCCAGCAGTGGGGACTGGAGGCGAGAGACCCAGTACTTC; cdr3_aa: CASSGDWRRETQYF
j_call: TRBJ1-4; d_call: .; v_call: TRBV11-1; clone_size: once; cdr3_nt: TGTGCCAGCAGCTTAGGGAGGTTCGGCGAAAAACTGTTTTTT; cdr3_aa: CASSLGRFGEKLFF
j_call: TRBJ1-1; d_call: .; v_call: TRBV9; clone_size: .; cdr3_nt: TGTGCCAGCAGCGTTTCGGCAGGGGCCACTGAAGCTTTCTTT; cdr3_aa: CASSVSAGATEAFF
j_call: TRBJ2-3; d_call: TRBD2; v_call: TRBV7-2; clone_size: .; cdr3_nt: TGTGCCAGCAGCTCTGCCCCGGGACTAGGTTTCGCAGATACGCAGTATTTT; cdr3_aa: CASSSAPGLGFADTQYF
j_call: TRBJ1-1; d_call: .; v_call: TRBV7-9; clone_size: .; cdr3_nt: TGTGCCAGCAGCTTAAATCTAATGCAGGGGAGGGGGAACACTGAAGCTTTCTTT; cdr3_aa: CASSLNLMQGRGNTEAFF
j_call: TRBJ1-2; d_call: TRBD1; v_call: TRBV29-1; clone_size: .; cdr3_nt: TGCAGCGTTGATCGCACAGGGGGCAGCTATGGCTACACCTTC; cdr3_aa: CSVDRTGGSYGYTF
j_call: TRBJ2-1; d_call: TRBD1; v_call: TRBV15; clone_size: .; cdr3_nt: TGTGCCACGAGCGCTGATTTGACAGGGGGGTACAATGAGCAGTTCTTC; cdr3_aa: CATSADLTGGYNEQFF
j_call: TRBJ2-1; d_call: TRBD2; v_call: TRBV28; clone_size: .; cdr3_nt: TGTGCCAGCAGTCCGGCCCTAGCGGGTGCGTACAATGAGCAGTTCTTC; cdr3_aa: CASSPALAGAYNEQFF
j_call: TRBJ2-3; d_call: .; v_call: TRBV29-1; clone_size: once; cdr3_nt: TGCAGCGTTGAAGGCGCACAGGGCACAGATACGCAGTATTTT; cdr3_aa: CSVEGAQGTDTQYF
j_call: TRBJ2-7; d_call: .; v_call: TRBV4-2; clone_size: .; cdr3_nt: TGTGCCAGCAGCCAAGACGGGGGCGAGCAGTACTTC; cdr3_aa: CASSQDGGEQYF
j_call: TRBJ2-7; d_call: TRBD1; v_call: TRBV30; clone_size: .; cdr3_nt: TGTGCCTGGAGTGTACAGGGGGCCTACGAGCAGTACTTC; cdr3_aa: CAWSVQGAYEQYF
j_call: TRBJ2-4; d_call: .; v_call: TRBV21-1; clone_size: .; cdr3_nt: TGTGCCATTCCGCTAGAAGGGGAACTAGCCAAAAACATTCAGTACTTC; cdr3_aa: CAIPLEGELAKNIQYF
j_call: TRBJ2-1; d_call: .; v_call: TRBV27; clone_size: .; cdr3_nt: TGTGCCAGCAGTTTATCCACAGCTAACAATGAGCAGTTCTTC; cdr3_aa: CASSLSTANNEQFF
j_call: TRBJ2-1; d_call: TRBD2; v_call: TRBV2; clone_size: .; cdr3_nt: TGTGCCAGCAGTTCACGGGGGGGGGCTTACAATGAGCAGTTCTTC; cdr3_aa: CASSSRGGAYNEQFF
j_call: TRBJ1-1; d_call: .; v_call: TRBV29-1; clone_size: .; cdr3_nt: TGCAGCGTTGTGCGGGGGCCAGTGGTCGTGAACACTGAAGCTTTCTTT; cdr3_aa: CSVVRGPVVVNTEAFF
j_call: TRBJ2-1; d_call: .; v_call: TRBV27; clone_size: .; cdr3_nt: TGTGCCAGCAGTTTAAGGGGAAACAATGAGCAGTTCTTC; cdr3_aa: CASSLRGNNEQFF
j_call: TRBJ2-3; d_call: TRBD2; v_call: TRBV5-1; clone_size: .; cdr3_nt: TGCGCCAGCAGCTTGGCGGAGGGAGGGGACACAGATACGCAGTATTTT; cdr3_aa: CASSLAEGGDTDTQYF